Listed below are T cell receptor beta chains from one sample, sequenced in a study of cytomegalovirus exposure and HLA in healthy donors. Sequencing was performed with immunoSEQ multiplex PCR; in TCRdb, only in-frame clones are kept and a portion is missing. The sample includes 150,000 to 170,000 clones, 74% seen only once; the top ten take roughly 2.2%. Sequenced sample: PBMCs. All receptors come from a man younger than 40 in good health and CMV-seronegative. The CDR3 runs from the conserved cysteine through the conserved F or W. The D gene is left open where the match is weak. The size entry is marked missing in some rows and otherwise reads once, few, many or a size class.

CDR3nt	CDR3aa	abundance	len	v_gene	j_gene	d_gene
TGTGCCAGCAGCCCAGGACAGGGATACACTGAAGCTTTCTTT	CASSPGQGYTEAFF	-	14	TRBV5-6	TRBJ1-1	TRBD1
TGTGCCAGCAGCCACGGCAGGGGGCCCTCCAATGAGCAGTTCTTC	CASSHGRGPSNEQFF	-	15	TRBV14	TRBJ2-1	TRBD1
TGTGCCAGCTCTAGGGACGGGGGCACTGAAGCTTTCTTT	CASSRDGGTEAFF	-	13	TRBV18	TRBJ1-1	-
TGTGCCAGCAGCTTTCCGGGGGGGCGAGGTGAGCAGTTCTTC	CASSFPGGRGEQFF	-	14	TRBV5-6	TRBJ2-1	TRBD2
TGTGCCAGCAGCCGGGGACAGACCTACGAGCAGTACTTC	CASSRGQTYEQYF	-	13	TRBV13	TRBJ2-7	TRBD1
TGCGCCAGCAGCCAAGATGGGGCCTCAAATCAGCCCCAGAATTTT	CASSQDGASNQPQNF	-	15	TRBV4-3	TRBJ1-5	-
TGTGCCAGCAGCACGACTAGCGGGGGGGGTAATGAGCAGTTCTTC	CASSTTSGGGNEQFF	-	15	TRBV13	TRBJ2-1	TRBD2
TGTGCCAGCAGCCTACTGGGGGGAGAGACTGAAGCTTTCTTT	CASSLLGGETEAFF	-	14	TRBV28	TRBJ1-1	-
TGTGCCAGCAGTACTAATAGGGGGGGCCGGGTAGATACGCAGTATTTT	CASSTNRGGRVDTQYF	-	16	TRBV6-6	TRBJ2-3	-
TGTGCCAGCTCACCAACTAGCACAGATACGCAGTATTTT	CASSPTSTDTQYF	once	13	TRBV18	TRBJ2-3	-
TGTGCCAGCAGCTTGCCGGGGGTGGGCTACGAGCAGTACTTC	CASSLPGVGYEQYF	-	14	TRBV5-4	TRBJ2-7	-
TGTGCCAGCAGCTATCACAGGCTATATCAGGGCGAGGAGCAGTTCTTC	CASSYHRLYQGEEQFF	-	16	TRBV7-2	TRBJ2-1	-
TGTGCCAGCAGTAAGGGACAGGGACGCTACACCTTC	CASSKGQGRYTF	-	12	TRBV25-1	TRBJ1-2	TRBD1
TGTGCCAGCAGTCTATGGGACAGAGTGAGTCAGCCCCAGAATTTT	CASSLWDRVSQPQNF	-	15	TRBV6-1	TRBJ1-5	TRBD1
TGTGCCATCAGTCCAGGAAACACCATATATTTT	CAISPGNTIYF	few	11	TRBV10-3	TRBJ1-3	-
TGTGCCAGTAGTCACCAGGGAAGTCAGCCCCAGCATTTT	CASSHQGSQPQHF	-	13	TRBV19	TRBJ1-5	-
TGTGCCAGCAGGACGGGGGGGAACACTGAAGCTTTCTTT	CASRTGGNTEAFF	-	13	TRBV4-2	TRBJ1-1	-
TGTGCCAGCAGTTATCGCGCAGGCATGAACACTGAAGCTTTCTTT	CASSYRAGMNTEAFF	-	15	TRBV6-6	TRBJ1-1	-
TGTGCCAGCAGCTTAGCACAGGGGTCTAACTATGGCTACACCTTC	CASSLAQGSNYGYTF	-	15	TRBV7-2	TRBJ1-2	TRBD1
TGTGCCAGCAGCGGCCAGGGGGCAGGGGAGCAGTACTTC	CASSGQGAGEQYF	-	13	TRBV7-6	TRBJ2-7	TRBD1
TGTGCCAGCAGTTTATTGGGGCCGAACACTGAAGCTTTCTTT	CASSLLGPNTEAFF	-	14	TRBV27	TRBJ1-1	-
TGCAGCGTTCGGGGGGGGGTGGTCGGGTACGAGCAGTACTTC	CSVRGGVVGYEQYF	few	14	TRBV29-1	TRBJ2-7	TRBD2
TGCGCCAGCAGCTCCCGGGAGGACGGCAACTATGGCTACACCTTC	CASSSREDGNYGYTF	-	15	TRBV5-1	TRBJ1-2	-
TGTGCCAGCAGCCGAGGACAGGGGCAGCAAGAGACCCAGTACTTC	CASSRGQGQQETQYF	few	15	TRBV5-4	TRBJ2-5	TRBD1
TGTGCCAGTAGTAAGCGAGAAACAGATACGCAGTATTTT	CASSKRETDTQYF	-	13	TRBV19	TRBJ2-3	-
TGTGCCACCAGCAGAGATCTTGGGTCAGGGGCCGGAAACACCATATATTTT	CATSRDLGSGAGNTIYF	-	17	TRBV15	TRBJ1-3	-
TGTGCCAGCAGCGCGGGCCGCGGGACGAAAGAAGCTTTCTTT	CASSAGRGTKEAFF	-	14	TRBV4-2	TRBJ1-1	-
TGTGCCAGCAGCTGGACTAGCTCCTACGAGCAGTACTTC	CASSWTSSYEQYF	-	13	TRBV5-6	TRBJ2-7	TRBD2
TGTGCCAGCAGCCCCATTGGGGGCAGGAACGAGCAGTACTTC	CASSPIGGRNEQYF	-	14	TRBV7-9	TRBJ2-7	-
TGTGCCAGTAGTCCCCCGGGGAGCGGGGGGGCCGGGGAGCTGTTTTTT	CASSPPGSGGAGELFF	-	16	TRBV19	TRBJ2-2	TRBD2
TGTGCCAGCAGCAGCGGGACCCCGAAGAGCACAGATACGCAGTATTTT	CASSSGTPKSTDTQYF	-	16	TRBV7-8	TRBJ2-3	TRBD2
TGTGCCAGCAGCCTGGGGGGATCCTACGAGCAGTACTTC	CASSLGGSYEQYF	-	13	TRBV12-1	TRBJ2-7	-
TGTGCCAGCAGTTTGGAGGGTTCCTACGAGCAGTACTTC	CASSLEGSYEQYF	-	13	TRBV28	TRBJ2-7	-
TGTGCCAGCAGTGAAGTTGGCGGTCTTTTGAGCAATCAGCCCCAGCATTTT	CASSEVGGLLSNQPQHF	once	17	TRBV6-1	TRBJ1-5	-
TGCGCCAGCAGCCCTGCGACTAGCGGGGGGCTCACAGATACGCAGTATTTT	CASSPATSGGLTDTQYF	-	17	TRBV5-1	TRBJ2-3	TRBD2
TGTGCCAGCAGCCCTGGAGGGAGCGAGCAGTACTTC	CASSPGGSEQYF	few	12	TRBV5-6	TRBJ2-7	-
TGCGCCAGCTGTGGAGAAGGAACAGGGGGGCTCTACAATGAGCAGTTCTTC	CASCGEGTGGLYNEQFF	-	17	TRBV10-1	TRBJ2-1	TRBD1
TGTGCCAGCAGTTACTCGCAGGGGCTTGGAAACACCATATATTTT	CASSYSQGLGNTIYF	-	15	TRBV6-5	TRBJ1-3	-